This TCR beta chain is from a study of T cell repertoires and HLA-DP antigens. HeLa cells expressing allogeneic DPB1 restimulated the approximately 15-day-expanded CD4+ cells for 20 to 30 h. Stimulation used HeLa cells expressing transduced HLA-DPA1/DPB1, HLA-DM, invariant chain and CD80. The CDR3 extends over 14 amino acids. The germline V gene encodes CDR1 SGHTA and CDR2 FQGNSA. The V and J ends lost 4 bases and 3 bases, in that order; junction bases with no gene match: 3. Sample share makes this clone medium-sized (0.01 to 0.1%). Sequencing was performed with immunoSEQ multiplex PCR; in TCRdb, only in-frame clones are kept and a portion is missing. The sample holds 1,500 to 2,000 clones, approximately 73% seen once.

Sequenced input: CD137- CD4+ T cells from cultured PBMCs. The receptor was isolated from a man aged 50 to 60 in good health and CMV-seronegative. The gene calls are TRBV7-2 and TRBJ1-2; 9 positions match TRBD1. The DNA of the CDR3 is TGTGCCAGCAGCTATACAGGGGGCGACTATGGCTACACCTTC. Its translation: CASSYTGGDYGYTF. The full variable domain, in which reference TRBV7-2 and TRBJ1-2 provide the parts outside the CDR3, is GAGVSQSPSNKVTEKGKDVELRCDPISGHTALYWYRQSLGQGLEFLIYFQGNSAPDKSGLPSDRFSAERTGGSVSTLTIQRTQQEDSAVYLCASSYTGGDYGYTFGSGTRLTVV.